This T cell receptor (beta chain) was sequenced for a study of shared clonotypes between healthy human individuals. This table comes from immunoSEQ multiplex PCR, and its TCRdb copy is limited to in-frame clones, with some not included. The sample consists of millions of clones, roughly 95% of them appearing once. The CDR3 loop spans 15 amino acids. Per germline, CDR1 LNHDA and CDR2 SQIVND (reference sequence). V lost 1 base to trimming and J lost 4 bases, with 13 bases between them. The sequenced material came from naive CD4+ T cells sorted from blood. Subset of the sample: CD45RA+ positively selected. The source of this sequence is a man aged 18 to 30 in good health. The J gene is TRBJ1-2, the V gene TRBV19; unclear D gene. DNA for the CDR3: TGTGCCAGTAGTATAGGTCGTAGTAGAGGCTATGGCTACACCTTC. As protein: CASSIGRSRGYGYTF. The full variable domain, with the rest looked up from reference TRBV19 and TRBJ1-2, is DGGITQSPKYLFRKEGQNVTLSCEQNLNHDAMYWYRQDPGQGLRLIYYSQIVNDFQKGDIAEGYSVSREKKESFPLTVTSAQKNPTAFYLCASSIGRSRGYGYTFGSGTRLTVV.